Listed here are 3 T cell receptor beta chains from one sample, sequenced in a study of T-cell memory formation after mild COVID-19. TCRdb passed the 5' RACE reads through MiXCR, listing each CDR3 protein once. The sample holds about 610,000 distinct CDR3 sequences, around 15% seen once. The sample was PBMCs or a T cell subset sorted from them (not recorded which). The receptor set was obtained from an adult woman who had mild COVID-19 (a few samples of this study predate the infection). Cell type and time point are not known.

This clonotype has a count of ten or more. The rearrangement uses TRBV15 and TRBJ2-5, with unresolved D. This CDR3 contains 13 residues. CDR1 is LNHNV, CDR2 YYDKDF, per germline (reference sequence). Trimming pared 0 bases from V and 4 bases from J, leaving 6 bases between. The CDR3 nucleotides are TGTGCCACCAGCAGAGATCTTGGAGAGACCCAGTACTTC. Translation: CATSRDLGETQYF.

The chain couples TRBV29-1 to TRBJ2-5, with 9 bases aligning to TRBD1. Germline CDR1 reads SQVTM; CDR2 reads ANQGSEA. V dropped 6 bases and J dropped 5; count of bases not matched to a gene: 10. This CDR3 has 14 residues. CDR3 DNA sequence: TGCAGCGTAGGTACAGGGGGCTCCGTGGAGACCCAGTACTTC. It translates to CSVGTGGSVETQYF.

Only a few counts were recorded for this clonotype. The rearrangement uses TRBV3-1 and TRBJ2-1; the match to TRBD2 covers 8 bases. The CDR3 covers 15 residues. Trimming took 4 bases from V and 6 from J; bases not matched to a gene: 8. The germline CDR1 and CDR2 sequences are LGHDT and YNNKEL (reference sequence). Here the CDR3 reads CASSLRGTRGNEQFF. The CDR3, as DNA: TGTGCCAGCAGCCTCCGAGGGACTAGGGGCAATGAGCAGTTCTTC.